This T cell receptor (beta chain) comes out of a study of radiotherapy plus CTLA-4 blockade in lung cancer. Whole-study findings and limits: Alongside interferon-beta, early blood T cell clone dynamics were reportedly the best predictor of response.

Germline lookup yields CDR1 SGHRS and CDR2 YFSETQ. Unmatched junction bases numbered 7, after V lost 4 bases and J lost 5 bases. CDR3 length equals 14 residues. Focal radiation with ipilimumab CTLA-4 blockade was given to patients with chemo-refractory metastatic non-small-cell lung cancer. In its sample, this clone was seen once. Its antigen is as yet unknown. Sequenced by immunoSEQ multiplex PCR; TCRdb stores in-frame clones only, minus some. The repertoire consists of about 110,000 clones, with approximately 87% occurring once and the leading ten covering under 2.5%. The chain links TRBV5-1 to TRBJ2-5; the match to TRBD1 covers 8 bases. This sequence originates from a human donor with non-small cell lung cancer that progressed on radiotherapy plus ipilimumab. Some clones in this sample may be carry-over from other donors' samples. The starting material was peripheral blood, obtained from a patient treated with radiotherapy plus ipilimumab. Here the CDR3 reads CASSPGTGPETQYF. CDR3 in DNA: TGCGCCAGCAGCCCAGGGACAGGCCCTGAGACCCAGTACTTC.